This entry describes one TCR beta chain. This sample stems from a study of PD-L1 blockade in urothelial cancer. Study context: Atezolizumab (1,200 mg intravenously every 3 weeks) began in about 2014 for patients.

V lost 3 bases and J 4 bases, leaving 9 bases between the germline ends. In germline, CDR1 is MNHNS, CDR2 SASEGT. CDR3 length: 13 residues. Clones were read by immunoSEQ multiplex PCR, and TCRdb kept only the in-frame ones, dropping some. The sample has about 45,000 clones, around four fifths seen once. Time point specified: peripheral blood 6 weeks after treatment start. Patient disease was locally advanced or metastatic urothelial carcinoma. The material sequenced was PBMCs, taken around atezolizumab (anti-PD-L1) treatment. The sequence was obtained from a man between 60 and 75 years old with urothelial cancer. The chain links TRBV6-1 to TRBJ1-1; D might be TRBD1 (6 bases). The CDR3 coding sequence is TGTGCCAGCAGTGATGACAGGTCCACTGAAGCTTTCTTT. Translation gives CASSDDRSTEAFF.